This TCR beta chain was obtained from a study of CD4 T cells in relation to SARS-CoV-2 and coronaviruses. In regard to this clone: Its antigen is not identified.

V gave up 3 bases and J gave up 0 bases, with 11 bases separating them. Germline V gives CDR1 WSHSY, CDR2 SAAADI. The CDR3 contains 16 residues. Sequencing was performed with immunoSEQ multiplex PCR; in TCRdb, only in-frame clones are kept and a portion is missing. The profile shows 25,000 to 30,000 clones, about 70% of them singletons. The unexposed donors gave CD4+ T cells in about 2010-2019, prior to COVID-19. CD4+ T cells were isolated from the cells after around eleven days of culture. The material sequenced was CD4+ T cells from PBMCs, cultured in vitro. The sequence was collected from a human donor in good health. This chain connects TRBV10-2 to TRBJ2-2; D ambiguous. This CDR3 reads CASSDPLASNTGELFF. The CDR3 nucleotides read TGCGCCAGCAGTGATCCCCTGGCCTCGAACACCGGGGAGCTGTTTTTT.